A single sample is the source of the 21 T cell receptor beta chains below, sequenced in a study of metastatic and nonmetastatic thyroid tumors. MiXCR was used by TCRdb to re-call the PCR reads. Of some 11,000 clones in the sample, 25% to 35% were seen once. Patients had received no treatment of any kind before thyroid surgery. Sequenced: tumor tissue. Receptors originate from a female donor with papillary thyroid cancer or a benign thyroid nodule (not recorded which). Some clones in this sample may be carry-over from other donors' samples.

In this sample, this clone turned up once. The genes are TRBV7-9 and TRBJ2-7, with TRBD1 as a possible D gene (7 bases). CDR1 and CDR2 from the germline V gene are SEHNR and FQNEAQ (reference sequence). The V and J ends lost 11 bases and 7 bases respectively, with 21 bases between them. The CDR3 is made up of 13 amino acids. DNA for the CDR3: TGTGCCGGAGCCGGGACTCCAGGGGGGGAGCAGTACTTC. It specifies CAGAGTPGGEQYF.

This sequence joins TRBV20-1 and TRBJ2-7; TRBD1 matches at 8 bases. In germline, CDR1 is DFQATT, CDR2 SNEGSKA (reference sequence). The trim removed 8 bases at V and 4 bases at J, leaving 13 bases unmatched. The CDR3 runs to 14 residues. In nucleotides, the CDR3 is TGCAGTTCCGAAAGGACAGGGAACGTGTACGAGCAGTACTTC. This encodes CSSERTGNVYEQYF.

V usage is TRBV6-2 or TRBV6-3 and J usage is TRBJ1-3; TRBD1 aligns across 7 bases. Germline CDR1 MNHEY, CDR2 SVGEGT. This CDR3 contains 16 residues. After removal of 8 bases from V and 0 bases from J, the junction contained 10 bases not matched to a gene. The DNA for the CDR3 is TGTGCCAGCTCCGGGACAGCGGTTTTCTCTGGAAACACCATATATTTT. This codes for CASSGTAVFSGNTIYF.

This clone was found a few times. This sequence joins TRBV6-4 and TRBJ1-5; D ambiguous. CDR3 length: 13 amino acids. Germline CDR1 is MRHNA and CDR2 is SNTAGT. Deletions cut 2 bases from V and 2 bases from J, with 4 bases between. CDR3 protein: CASSDRGNQPQHF. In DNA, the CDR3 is TGTGCCAGCAGTGACAGGGGCAATCAGCCCCAGCATTTT.

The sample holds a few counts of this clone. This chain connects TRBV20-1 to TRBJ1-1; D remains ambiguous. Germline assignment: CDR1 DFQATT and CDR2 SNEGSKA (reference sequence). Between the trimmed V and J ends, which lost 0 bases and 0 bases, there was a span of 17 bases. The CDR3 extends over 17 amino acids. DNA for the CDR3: TGCAGTGCTAGAGATTTGTTAGGGTCAGCGTTGAACACTGAAGCTTTCTTT. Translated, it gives CSARDLLGSALNTEAFF.

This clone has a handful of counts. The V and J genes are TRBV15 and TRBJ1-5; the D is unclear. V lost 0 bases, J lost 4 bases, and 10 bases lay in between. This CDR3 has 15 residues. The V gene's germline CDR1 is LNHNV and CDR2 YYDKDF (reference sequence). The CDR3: CATSREPQPNQPQHF. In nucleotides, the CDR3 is TGTGCCACCAGCAGAGAACCACAGCCAAATCAGCCCCAGCATTTT.

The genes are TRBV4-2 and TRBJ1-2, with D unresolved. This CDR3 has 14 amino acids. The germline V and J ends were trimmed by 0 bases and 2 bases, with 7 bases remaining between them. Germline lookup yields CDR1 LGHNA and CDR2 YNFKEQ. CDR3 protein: CASSQEESNYGYTF. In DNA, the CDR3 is TGTGCCAGCAGCCAAGAGGAAAGCAACTATGGCTACACCTTC.

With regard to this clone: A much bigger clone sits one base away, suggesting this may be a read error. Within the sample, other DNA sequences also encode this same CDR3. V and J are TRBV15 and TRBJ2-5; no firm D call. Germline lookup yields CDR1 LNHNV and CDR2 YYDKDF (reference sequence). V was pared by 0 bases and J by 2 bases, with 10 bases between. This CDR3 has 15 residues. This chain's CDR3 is CATSRDWVRQETQYF. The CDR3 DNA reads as TGTGCCACCAGCAGAGACTGGGTCAGGCAAGAGACCCAGTACTTC.

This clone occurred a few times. The CDR3 here is CASRIKAGLNNEQFF. The CDR3 DNA reads as TGTGCCAGCAGGATCAAGGCCGGACTTAACAATGAGCAGTTCTTC. This chain joins TRBV6-1 and TRBJ2-1, with D perhaps TRBD2 (5 bases). The CDR3 consists of 15 residues. V dropped 6 bases and J dropped 5 bases, with 17 bases sitting between them. Germline CDR1 MNHNS, CDR2 SASEGT.

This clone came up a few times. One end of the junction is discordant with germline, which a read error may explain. In DNA, the CDR3 is TGCGCCAGTAGTATCGAGGGAAAAACTGAAGCTTTCTTT. It encodes CASSIEGKTEAFF. The chain is built from TRBV19 and TRBJ1-1; no clear D gene. This CDR3 has 13 residues. Germline-derived CDR1 and CDR2 are LNHDA and SQIVND (reference sequence).

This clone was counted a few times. CDR3 loop: CASRPGEGVEGYTF. The CDR3, as DNA: TGTGCCAGCAGACCGGGGGAAGGGGTAGAGGGCTACACCTTC. The chain links TRBV27 to TRBJ1-2; D perhaps matches TRBD1 (5 bases). Germline V gene lookup returns CDR1 MNHEY and CDR2 SMNVEV (reference sequence). V was shortened by 6 bases and J by 8 bases, with 19 bases between the two germline ends. The CDR3 covers 14 residues.

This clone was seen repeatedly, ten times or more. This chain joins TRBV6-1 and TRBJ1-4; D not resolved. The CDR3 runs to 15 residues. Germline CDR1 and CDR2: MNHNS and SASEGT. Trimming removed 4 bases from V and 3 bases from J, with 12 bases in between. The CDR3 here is CASSALRVANEKLFF. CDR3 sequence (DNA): TGTGCCAGCAGTGCCCTAAGGGTGGCTAATGAAAAACTGTTTTTT.

The CDR3 loop reads CASSYNPDSYGYTF. The CDR3 bases are TGTGCCAGCAGCTACAACCCGGACAGCTATGGCTACACCTTC. The V and J genes are TRBV7-9 and TRBJ1-2, with a weak D call TRBD1 (6 bases). Per germline, CDR1 SEHNR and CDR2 FQNEAQ (reference sequence). This CDR3 spans 14 amino acids. Trimming took off 4 bases at V and 4 bases at J, with 13 bases between the two ends.

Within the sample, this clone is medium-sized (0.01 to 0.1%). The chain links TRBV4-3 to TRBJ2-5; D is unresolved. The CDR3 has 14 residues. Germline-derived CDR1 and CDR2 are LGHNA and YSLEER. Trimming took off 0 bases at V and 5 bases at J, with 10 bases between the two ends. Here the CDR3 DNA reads TGCGCCAGCAGCCAAGAAAGAGGTCATGAGACCCAGTACTTC. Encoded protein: CASSQERGHETQYF.

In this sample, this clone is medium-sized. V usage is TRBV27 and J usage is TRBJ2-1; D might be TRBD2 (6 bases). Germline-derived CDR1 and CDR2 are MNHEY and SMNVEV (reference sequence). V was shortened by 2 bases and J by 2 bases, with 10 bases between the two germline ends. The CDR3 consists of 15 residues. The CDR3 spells CASSLVGGPYNEQFF. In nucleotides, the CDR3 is TGTGCCAGCAGTTTAGTGGGAGGCCCCTACAATGAGCAGTTCTTC.

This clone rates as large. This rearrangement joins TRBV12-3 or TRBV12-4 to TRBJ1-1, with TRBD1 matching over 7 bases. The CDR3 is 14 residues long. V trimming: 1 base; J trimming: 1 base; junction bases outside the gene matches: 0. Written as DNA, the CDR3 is TGTGCCAGCAGTTTAGGGACAGGGAACACTGAAGCTTTCTTT. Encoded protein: CASSLGTGNTEAFF.

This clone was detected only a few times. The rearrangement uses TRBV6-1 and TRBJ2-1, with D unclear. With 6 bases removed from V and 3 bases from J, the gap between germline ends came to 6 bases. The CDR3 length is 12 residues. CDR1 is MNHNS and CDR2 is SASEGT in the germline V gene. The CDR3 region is CASRGSYNEQFF. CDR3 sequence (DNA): TGTGCCAGCAGGGGAAGCTACAATGAGCAGTTCTTC.

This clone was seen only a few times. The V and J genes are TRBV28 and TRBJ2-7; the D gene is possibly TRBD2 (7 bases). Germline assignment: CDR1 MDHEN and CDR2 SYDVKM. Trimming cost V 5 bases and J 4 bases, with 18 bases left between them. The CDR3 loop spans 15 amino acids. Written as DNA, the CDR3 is TGTGCCAGCAGTCTCCGACGGGGGGCCTTTTACGAGCAGTACTTC. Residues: CASSLRRGAFYEQYF. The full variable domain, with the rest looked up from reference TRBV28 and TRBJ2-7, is DVKVTQSSRYLVKRTGEKVFLECVQDMDHENMFWYRQDPGLGLRLIYFSYDVKMKEKGDIPEGYSVSREKKERFSLILESASTNQTSMYLCASSLRRGAFYEQYFGPGTRLTVT.

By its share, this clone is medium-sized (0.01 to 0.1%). CDR3 sequence: CASSRGTDYGYTF. As DNA, the CDR3 is TGTGCCAGCAGCCGCGGGACGGACTATGGCTACACCTTC. V gene TRBV5-6 combines with J gene TRBJ1-2; TRBD1 might be the D (5 bases). Trimming took 4 bases from V and 3 from J, leaving 10 bases between them. CDR1 and CDR2 (germline): SGHDT, YYEEEE. The CDR3 contains 13 residues.

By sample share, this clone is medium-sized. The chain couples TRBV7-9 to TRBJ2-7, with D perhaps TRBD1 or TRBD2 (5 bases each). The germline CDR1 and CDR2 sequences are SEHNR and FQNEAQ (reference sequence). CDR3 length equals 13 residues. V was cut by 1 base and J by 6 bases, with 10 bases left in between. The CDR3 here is CASSLVGGVEQYF. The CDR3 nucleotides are TGTGCCAGCAGCTTAGTTGGGGGAGTCGAGCAGTACTTC.

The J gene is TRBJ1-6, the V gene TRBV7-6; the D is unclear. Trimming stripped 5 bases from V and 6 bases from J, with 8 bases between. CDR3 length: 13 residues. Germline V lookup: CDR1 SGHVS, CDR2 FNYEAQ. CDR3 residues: CASSPGSNSPLHF. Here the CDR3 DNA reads TGTGCCAGCAGCCCGGGGTCTAATTCACCCCTCCACTTT.